The text below deals with one T cell receptor beta chain. What it recognizes is unknown. The V end was cut by 0 bases, the J end by 6 bases, with 13 bases between. From germline, CDR1 is SGDLS and CDR2 YYNGEE. The CDR3 runs 15 residues. The sample is drawn from a study of a mutant IDH1 vaccine in newly diagnosed glioma. Study details: Patients under treatment included roughly 60% males and approximately 38% females and had a mean age of 40.4 years.

Time point defined: week 5, during vaccination. Every vaccination contained 300 ug of the mutant IDH1 20-mer peptide and was paired with topical imiquimod. Donor tumors were new WHO grade 3 or 4 IDH1-mutant, ATRX-lost astrocytomas. The repertoire was sequenced with immunoSEQ multiplex PCR; TCRdb's copy has only in-frame clones and lacks some. This sample carries about 50,000 clones, about 86% of them seen once, and the ten largest clones take nearly 7.5%. The material was PBMCs, obtained from a glioma patient whose treatment included an IDH1 peptide vaccine. This clonotype originated in a woman aged 45-60 years with glioma. The V call is TRBV9, the J call TRBJ2-1; D is undetermined. CDR3 sequence: CASSVGGRPGNEQFF. The CDR3, as DNA: TGTGCCAGCAGCGTAGGAGGCCGACCGGGCAATGAGCAGTTCTTC.